The clone carrying this T cell receptor (beta chain) appeared a single time. The CDR3 has 16 amino acids. The sample is drawn from a study of blood T cells in healthy people across ages. A second PCR of about 7 to 11 cycles used a sample-barcoded 5' primer and a J-beta primer mix. TCRdb re-called the 5' RACE reads through MiXCR, storing one row per CDR3 protein. The table includes roughly 730,000 distinct CDR3 sequences, 45% to 70% detected once. The sequence was obtained from a man aged 35 to 55 in good health. V and J are TRBV21-1 and TRBJ2-1; the table's D call, TRBD1, has no DNA check behind it. TRBV21-1 is a listed pseudogene. Sequenced material: blood. The CDR3 reads CANGTPNDALKREQFF. CDR3 nucleotides: TGTGCCAATGGGACGCCGAACGATGCTCTCAAGCGGGAGCAGTTCTTC.